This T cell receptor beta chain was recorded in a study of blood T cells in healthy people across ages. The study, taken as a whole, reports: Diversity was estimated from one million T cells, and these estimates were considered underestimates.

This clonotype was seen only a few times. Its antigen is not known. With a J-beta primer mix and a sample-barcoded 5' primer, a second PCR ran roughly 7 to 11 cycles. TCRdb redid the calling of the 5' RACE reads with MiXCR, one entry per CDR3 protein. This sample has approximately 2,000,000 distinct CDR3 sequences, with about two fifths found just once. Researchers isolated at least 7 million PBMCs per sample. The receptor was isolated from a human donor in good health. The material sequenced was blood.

CDR3 amino acids: CASSLAEPATNEKLFF. The CDR3 nucleotides are TGTGCCAGCAGTTTGGCCGAGCCAGCAACTAATGAAAAACTGTTTTTT. This chain uses TRBV27 with TRBJ1-4; D is ambiguous. V lost 3 bases and J lost 0, with 11 bases in between. This CDR3 has 16 residues. Germline lookup yields CDR1 MNHEY and CDR2 SMNVEV (reference sequence).